This T cell receptor beta chain derives from a study of T cell responses to AZD1222 COVID-19 vaccine. TCRdb's copy holds only in-frame clones and misses some; the assay was immunoSEQ multiplex PCR. The sample has some 150,000 clones; about 93% are singletons. Regarding this clone: Its antigen is unidentified.

Study-level findings and limits: Among those given AZD1222, only five or six were seropositive at baseline. Sampling that yielded the repertoires occurred only after the peak T cell response.

CDR1 is KGHSH and CDR2 is LQKENI in the germline V gene. This CDR3 has 14 residues. The ends were cut back, 6 bases at V and 7 bases at J, with 19 bases in the middle. The chain combines TRBV18 with TRBJ2-7, with D unresolved. The clonotype was recovered from an adult in good health. Here the sequenced sample was peripheral blood, taken on day 0 of AZD1222 vaccination. CDR3 DNA: TGTGCCAGCTCCCACCTAGGGCCTCTATGGGAGCAGTACTTC. Translating it yields CASSHLGPLWEQYF.